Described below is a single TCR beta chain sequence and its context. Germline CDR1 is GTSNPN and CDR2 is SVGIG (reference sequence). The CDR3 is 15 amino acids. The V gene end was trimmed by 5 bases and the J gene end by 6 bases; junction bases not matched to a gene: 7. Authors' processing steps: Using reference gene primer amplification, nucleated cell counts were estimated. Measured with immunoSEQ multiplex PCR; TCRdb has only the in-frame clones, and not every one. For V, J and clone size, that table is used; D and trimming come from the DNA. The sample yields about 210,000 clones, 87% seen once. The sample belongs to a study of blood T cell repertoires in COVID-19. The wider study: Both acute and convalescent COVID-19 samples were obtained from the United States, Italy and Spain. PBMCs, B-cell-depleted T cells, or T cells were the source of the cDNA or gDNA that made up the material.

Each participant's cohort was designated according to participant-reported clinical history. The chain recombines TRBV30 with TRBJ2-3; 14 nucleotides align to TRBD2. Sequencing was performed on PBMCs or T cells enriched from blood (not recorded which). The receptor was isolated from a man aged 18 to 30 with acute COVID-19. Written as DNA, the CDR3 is TGTGCCTGGGGGGGGACTAGCGGGAGATGGGATACGCAGTATTTT. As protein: CAWGGTSGRWDTQYF.